Sequencing of this TCR beta chain was carried out in a study of T cell repertoires in cytomegalovirus infection (dated by TCRdb to between 2019 and 2020). The study in broad terms: Peptide stimulations targeted recently identified HLA-C-restricted CMV epitopes, whose presentation resists viral immunomodulation, together with well-studied HLA-B-restricted epitopes. The HLA type of each donor mattered for the analysis, because public TCR beta signatures pointed to carriage of CMV infection along with the matching HLA type.

This clonotype has ten or more counts. Its recognized antigen is unknown. No much larger clone exists at a distance of one base, and base qualities are not known. Instrument used: Illumina HiSeq 1500. The public sequencing data were trimmed at Q25 with fastp and processed into clonotypes with MiXCR by TCRdb, which kept only in-frame beta chains. Each record represents a unique CDR3 protein, reported with the most common genes and DNA among its rows. The table for this sample lists about 890,000 distinct CDR3 sequences; around 32% of them were counted only once. The ten top clones hold roughly 12% of the sample. After removal of 3 bases from V and 5 bases from J, the junction retains 3 bases not matched to a gene. Including cysteine and phenylalanine, the CDR3 has 14 amino acids. Only CDR3 DNA remains: 42 bases, in frame from the first base. Per the germline V gene, MDHEN is the CDR1 and SYDVKM is the CDR2.

The research as a whole found: In the ex vivo response, HLA-C-restricted CMV-specific TCR beta clonotypes were dominant, and in two of eight donors the single most frequent clonotype came from this HLA-C-restricted group. In both this cohort and an independent cohort of several hundred donors, the cumulative frequency of public TCR beta family members distinguished carriers of CMV infection plus the relevant HLA type.

The treatment or condition label corresponds to: in vitro stimulation with specific CMV peptide epitopes to enrich CMV-specific T cells. The rearrangement joined TRBV28 to TRBJ2-1, with TRBD2 identical over 8 junction bases. This sequence originates from a human donor in good health (CMV status not recorded). Some clones in this sample may be carry-over from other donors' samples. The specimen was cultured CD8+ T cells from PBMCs, collected from culture after CMV antigen stimulation. The CDR3: CASSFRRGDNEQFF. The nucleotides read TGTGCCAGCAGTTTTCGGCGGGGGGACAATGAGCAGTTCTTC.